The TCR beta chain under discussion was sequenced for a study of CD8+ T cells in alopecia areata. Overall study results and limits: Across lesional scalp, and particularly alopecia totalis/universalis, clonality surpassed that of normal scalp. Numerous expanded lesional clones remained in scalp and blood during tofacitinib.

V lost 5 bases and J lost 10; bases outside the gene matches: 11. This CDR3 spans 14 amino acids. Germline V gene sequence: CDR1 SGHVS, CDR2 FQNEAQ. Treatment defined: oral pan-JAK inhibitor, 5-10 mg twice daily. Sorting separated CD4+ and CD8+ T cells out of PBMCs. Extraction of RNA preceded its reverse transcription into cDNA, which served as the sequencing template. Sequencing used immunoSEQ multiplex PCR; TCRdb keeps in-frame clones, though not all of them. The data contain under 350,000 clones, about 62% of them singletons. This clone was seen a handful of times. The antigen remains unidentified. This sequence was found in a human donor with alopecia areata. The chain couples TRBV7-8 to TRBJ2-1; 7 bases align to TRBD1. This specimen was CD4+ T cells sorted from blood, taken at week 24, from a patient treated with tofacitinib. The CDR3 coding sequence is TGTGCCAGCAGCGTAGACAGGGAGAAAGAGGAGCAGTTCTTC. It translates to CASSVDREKEEQFF. Full variable domain (outside the CDR3, taken from reference TRBV7-8 and TRBJ2-1): GAGVSQSPRYKVAKRGQDVALRCDPISGHVSLFWYQQALGQGPEFLTYFQNEAQLDKSGLPSDRFFAERPEGSVSTLKIQRTQQEDSAVYLCASSVDREKEEQFFGPGTRLTVL.